This T cell receptor (beta chain) was found in a study of T cell repertoires in cytomegalovirus infection (dated by TCRdb to about 2019). Background on the whole study: Donor HLA type was relevant to the analysis, because carriage of CMV infection together with the matching HLA type was indicated by public TCR beta signatures.

The CDR3 contains 13 residues, cysteine and phenylalanine counted. Of all the DNA, just the CDR3 is kept, 39 bases in frame from base 1. In the germline V gene (reference sequence), CDR1 corresponds to SEHNR and CDR2 to FQNEAQ. Ends trimmed: V by 7 bases, J by 8 bases; bases unmatched to a gene: 10. The reads were generated on an Illumina HiSeq 1500. The public reads were quality trimmed at Q25 with fastp and then assembled into clones with MiXCR by TCRdb, keeping productive beta chains. Each CDR3 protein appears once, grouped with its most common genes and DNA. The sample includes some 450,000 distinct CDR3 sequences, with roughly a third observed a single time. Roughly an eighth of the sample is held by the ten biggest clonotypes. This clonotype was detected only a few times. What this receptor recognizes is not known. Qualities for individual bases were not recorded, and no much larger clone is one base off.

What the work shows at the level of the full study, not this receptor alone: Cumulative frequency of public TCR beta family members discriminated carriers of CMV infection plus the relevant HLA type in this cohort and an independent roughly 330-donor cohort. The ex vivo response was dominated by HLA-C-restricted CMV-specific TCR beta clonotypes, which also provided the single most frequent clonotype in two of eight donors.

The TCR comes from a human donor in good health (CMV status not recorded). Some clones in this sample may be carry-over from other donors' samples. The chain employs TRBV7-9 and TRBJ1-2; 7 bases in the middle match TRBD1. Specimen: PBMCs. The CDR3 region: CASTMGQSVGYTF. The DNA is TGTGCCAGCACCATGGGACAGAGTGTGGGCTACACCTTC.